This record looks at one T cell receptor beta chain sequence and its context. The antigen is not known. The data stem from a study of monozygotic twins with inflammatory bowel disease. Study-wide findings and caveats: Differing T cell subtypes remained indistinguishable. A single strong IBD-associated signal or clonotype was not supported by the findings.

CDR3 length equals 13 residues. Germline V gives CDR1 SNHLY, CDR2 FYNNEI. Every sample had its cDNA made across eight separate reactions. Following a re-call of the 5' RACE reads, TCRdb has one entry per CDR3 protein and lacks DNA. This listing includes more than 85,000 distinct CDR3 sequences. The authors isolated total RNA from whole blood without sorting T cells. This TCR derives from a human donor with ulcerative colitis or Crohn's disease, or a healthy co-twin of an affected twin (not recorded which). The V and J genes are TRBV2 and TRBJ2-7; without DNA, the TCRdb call of TRBD1 cannot be checked. The sequenced sample was blood. CDR3 protein: CASGVGGGHEQYF.